These 18 T cell receptor beta chains originate from one sample sequenced in a study of metastatic and nonmetastatic thyroid tumors. Thyroid surgery had not been preceded by any treatment in any patient. From the PCR reads, TCRdb re-called clones with MiXCR. The sample lists 30,000 to 45,000 clones; around 21% were seen once. Sequencing used blood. The origin of the receptors is a female donor with papillary thyroid cancer or a benign thyroid nodule (not recorded which). Some clones in this sample may be carry-over from other donors' samples.

In its sample, this clone was seen many times. This chain uses TRBV5-1 with TRBJ2-7, with 8 bases fitting TRBD2. The CDR3 is 14 residues long. With 4 bases clipped from V and 5 bases from J, the junction kept 8 bases outside the gene matches. Germline CDR1 SGHRS, CDR2 YFSETQ. CDR3 sequence reads: CASSPGTSVHEQYF. The CDR3 DNA is TGCGCCAGCAGCCCGGGGACTAGTGTACACGAGCAGTACTTC. Looking up the rest from reference TRBV5-1 and TRBJ2-7 gives the full variable domain: KAGVTQTPRYLIKTRGQQVTLSCSPISGHRSVSWYQQTPGQGLQFLFEYFSETQRNKGNFPGRFSGRQFSNSRSEMNVSTLELGDSALYLCASSPGTSVHEQYFGPGTRLTVT.

This clone was counted between two and nine times. V usage is TRBV12-3 or TRBV12-4 and J usage is TRBJ2-1; D call uncertain. Trimming removed 3 bases at V and 4 bases at J, with 10 bases between. The CDR3 is 14 amino acids. CDR3 sequence: CASSFIAKYNEQFF. The CDR3 nucleotides read TGTGCCAGCAGTTTTATCGCCAAATACAATGAGCAGTTCTTC.

This clone occurred many times. The rearrangement links TRBV11-2 to TRBJ2-3, with D hard to call. CDR3 length: 12 amino acids. V was shortened by 1 base and J by 7 bases, with 6 bases between the two germline ends. Germline V gives CDR1 SGHAT, CDR2 FQNNGV. The CDR3 is CASSLGANTQYF. For the CDR3, the DNA is TGTGCCAGCAGCTTAGGAGCGAATACGCAGTATTTT.

This clone was counted many times. This chain connects TRBV20-1 to TRBJ2-1; the match to TRBD2 covers 15 bases. The CDR3 consists of 14 residues. Germline lookup yields CDR1 DFQATT and CDR2 SNEGSKA (reference sequence). Losses at the gene ends were 5 bases for V and 9 bases for J; bases not matched to a gene: 5. CDR3 DNA sequence: TGCAGTGCTGAAGGACTAGCGGGAGGGGGTGAGCAGTTCTTC. Its translation: CSAEGLAGGGEQFF.

In this sample, this clone turned up a few times. A much larger clone differs from this one at a single base, so this may be a read error. This chain uses TRBV6-1 with TRBJ2-1, with no clear D. V gave up 7 bases and J gave up 5 bases, with 6 bases separating them. This CDR3 region has 11 residues. Looked up from germline, CDR1 is MNHNS and CDR2 is SASEGT. DNA for the CDR3: TGTGCCAGCATCCGCGACAATGAGCAGTTCTTC. Translated: CASIRDNEQFF.

This clone was observed many times. The gene calls are TRBV6-4 and TRBJ2-3, with TRBD2 identical over 10 bases. The CDR3 has 15 residues. With 2 bases clipped from V and 1 base from J, the junction kept 0 bases outside the gene matches. The germline V gene encodes CDR1 MRHNA and CDR2 SNTAGT. The CDR3 reads CASSDGTSGTDTQYF. Written as DNA, the CDR3 is TGTGCCAGCAGTGACGGGACTAGCGGCACAGATACGCAGTATTTT.

The sample holds many counts of this clone. The rearrangement uses TRBV19 and TRBJ2-5; TRBD2 aligns across 13 bases. Germline V gene data show CDR1 as LNHDA and CDR2 as SQIVND (reference sequence). V lost 3 bases to trimming and J lost 5 bases; unmatched junction nucleotides: 6. The CDR3 has 16 amino acids. The CDR3 bases are TGTGCCAGTAGTATGGGACTAGCGGGGTCGAGGGAGACCCAGTACTTC. It specifies CASSMGLAGSRETQYF.

This clone was recorded many times. The chain employs TRBV4-1 and TRBJ2-1, with a weak D call TRBD2 (6 bases). The germline V gene encodes CDR1 MGHRA and CDR2 YSYEKL. V was cut by 3 bases and J by 3 bases, with 15 bases left in between. CDR3 length: 16 residues. CDR3 in DNA: TGCGCCAGCAGCCATACCGGGACTCTTGACTACAATGAGCAGTTCTTC. Translating gives CASSHTGTLDYNEQFF.

There are a few counts of this clone. With a much larger clone just one base away, this may be a read error. Other DNA sequences in the same sample also yield this CDR3. This chain connects TRBV4-2 to TRBJ2-3; 7 bases line up with TRBD1. Germline CDR1 and CDR2: LGHNA and YNFKEQ. Trimming cost V 3 bases and J 4 bases; bases outside gene matches: 4. The length of the CDR3 is 14 residues. Written as DNA, the CDR3 is TGTGCCAGCAGCCAGGTTCAGGGGGCAGATACGCAGTATTTT. Translating gives CASSQVQGADTQYF.

Many counts were recorded for this clone. This rearrangement joins TRBV2 to TRBJ1-6; D gene ambiguous. The CDR3 loop spans 13 amino acids. Trimming removed 2 bases from V and 14 bases from J, with 13 bases in between. Germline CDR1 SNHLY, CDR2 FYNNEI. The CDR3: CASSEQWGQALHF. CDR3 DNA: TGTGCCAGCAGTGAACAGTGGGGTCAGGCCCTCCACTTT.

V and J are TRBV5-1 and TRBJ1-1; 10 bases are a match to TRBD1. The junction had 3 bases not matched to a gene; V was cut back by 4 bases and J by 3 bases. Looked up from germline, CDR1 is SGHRS and CDR2 is YFSETQ. This CDR3 comprises 14 residues. The DNA for the CDR3 is TGCGCCAGCAGCATCGGGACAGGGGACACTGAAGCTTTCTTT. Its protein is CASSIGTGDTEAFF. The complete variable domain, with remaining parts taken from reference TRBV5-1 and TRBJ1-1, reads KAGVTQTPRYLIKTRGQQVTLSCSPISGHRSVSWYQQTPGQGLQFLFEYFSETQRNKGNFPGRFSGRQFSNSRSEMNVSTLELGDSALYLCASSIGTGDTEAFFGQGTRLTVV.

This clone was counted a few times. Distinct nucleotide sequences in the sample also encode this CDR3. The chain has TRBV6-2 or TRBV6-3 and TRBJ2-7; no firm D call. V dropped 5 bases and J dropped 4 bases, with 6 bases sitting between them. Per germline, CDR1 MNHEY and CDR2 SVGEGT. The CDR3 has 11 amino acids. The CDR3 reads CASSHVYEQYF. CDR3 DNA sequence: TGTGCCAGCAGTCATGTATACGAGCAGTACTTC.

Many counts were recorded for this clone. With a much larger clone just one base away, this may be a read error. Other nucleotide sequences in the sample specify the same CDR3. This chain joins TRBV10-3 and TRBJ2-5; the match to TRBD2 covers 9 bases. The CDR3 length is 14 residues. The germline CDR1 and CDR2 sequences are ENHRY and SYGVKD. The ends lost 10 bases at V and 2 bases at J; junction bases unmatched: 8. The CDR3 nucleotides are TGTGCCACCAACTTAGCGGGAGATCAAGAGACCCAGTACTTC. It translates to CATNLAGDQETQYF.

The V gene is TRBV11-3, the J gene TRBJ1-3; D uncertain. Germline values: CDR1 SGHNT, CDR2 YENEEA. The CDR3 has 14 amino acids. V was trimmed by 0 bases and J by 3 bases, leaving 6 bases between them. In DNA, the CDR3 is TGTGCCAGCAGCTTAGAGGGTGGTGGAAACACCATATATTTT. This gives the protein CASSLEGGGNTIYF.

In DNA form, the CDR3 reads TGCAGTGCTAGAGATGAGACCACGGGATACGAGCAGTACTTC. This gives the protein CSARDETTGYEQYF. V is TRBV20-1 and J is TRBJ2-7; a possible D gene is TRBD2 (5 bases). The germline CDR1 and CDR2 sequences are DFQATT and SNEGSKA (reference sequence). The V gene lost 0 bases and the J gene lost 4 bases, with 13 bases spanning the gap. CDR3 length: 14 amino acids.

The chain combines TRBV6-5 with TRBJ1-6; a possible D gene is TRBD1 (5 bases). Trimming took off 2 bases at V and 0 bases at J, with 11 bases between the two ends. Germline V gene lookup returns CDR1 MNHEY and CDR2 SVGAGI. The CDR3 sequence is 17 residues long. CDR3 DNA: TGTGCCAGCAGTTACGAGGGACCGAGCTCCTATAATTCACCCCTCCACTTT. This encodes CASSYEGPSSYNSPLHF.

This clone was picked up many times. Since a much larger clone is just one base distant, this may be a read error. The sample has other DNA sequences that encode this CDR3 too. The rearrangement joins TRBV6-1 to TRBJ2-5; D call uncertain. The CDR3 runs to 14 residues. Looked up from germline, CDR1 is MNHNS and CDR2 is SASEGT. CDR3 bases: TGCGCCAGCAGCCCCCTGACCGTGGGAGAGACCCAGTACTTC. This translates into CASSPLTVGETQYF.

This clone is categorized as medium-sized. The chain employs TRBV6-1 and TRBJ2-2, with D uncertain. This CDR3 has 14 residues. Germline CDR1 and CDR2: MNHNS and SASEGT. V was pared by 2 bases and J by 3 bases, with 7 bases between. The CDR3 DNA sequence: TGTGCCAGCAGTGAATCCCGGGACACCGGGGAGCTGTTTTTT. Translating gives CASSESRDTGELFF.